Below, one T cell receptor beta chain is given with its context. There are 15 residues in the CDR3. After removal of 5 bases from V and 7 bases from J, the junction contained 11 bases not matched to a gene. Germline V gives CDR1 MNHEY, CDR2 SMNVEV (reference sequence). The sample comes from a study of PD-1 blockade in classical Hodgkin lymphoma. The time point was: cycle 4 day 1 (C4D1), after six to seven weeks of nivolumab. Each of the patients experienced relapse following autologous stem cell transplantation, and their brentuximab vedotin exposure differed. Responses achieved at best were complete response, partial response or progressive disease. The assay was immunoSEQ multiplex PCR, and TCRdb's table has in-frame clones only and misses some. The table has approximately 52,000 clones, approximately 86% seen once.

This material consisted of peripheral blood mononuclear cells (PBMCs), taken before the fourth cycle of nivolumab. This chain links TRBV27 with TRBJ1-3; 7 bases match TRBD1. The sequence was collected from a human donor with classical Hodgkin lymphoma. The chain's CDR3 is CASSPGTDPRNTIYF. DNA for the CDR3: TGTGCCAGCAGTCCCGGGACAGATCCTCGGAACACCATATATTTT.